This note documents a single T cell receptor (beta chain) sequence. The data are from a study of control samples from healthy donors and cancer patients. Data came from immunoSEQ multiplex PCR; TCRdb stores just in-frame clones and leaves some out. The sample contains 200,000 to 250,000 clones, roughly 94% of which appear only once. V shed 5 bases and J shed 4 bases, with 9 bases lying between them. The CDR3 covers 13 residues. CDR1 MDHEN and CDR2 SYDVKM come from the germline V gene. The sample comprised blood. The gene calls are TRBV28 and TRBJ2-1; no firm D call. The clonotype was recovered from a man over 45 in good health. CDR3 nucleotides: TGTGCCAGCAGTATGGGATTATACAATGAGCAGTTCTTC. Translated: CASSMGLYNEQFF.